This TCR beta chain came from a study of cytomegalovirus exposure and HLA in healthy donors. Background on the study: An analysis done earlier identified 90 million to 120 million unique TCR beta sequences from about 179 million T cells.

Primers: 60 Vbeta forward and 13 Jbeta reverse. Clones were read by immunoSEQ multiplex PCR, and TCRdb kept only the in-frame ones, dropping some. Altogether some 160,000 clones are present, over 80% being singletons, with the ten largest covering roughly 1.5%. Notes on the study in general: As a later analysis revealed, most CMV-associated TCR beta chains appeared HLA-restricted. According to reports, the classifier identified cytomegalovirus status with high specificity and sensitivity. The investigators catalogued 150 to 200 TCR beta chains as cytomegalovirus-associated.

Concerning this clone: Its antigen is still unknown.

The V gene's germline CDR1 is SGHRS and CDR2 YFSETQ. The CDR3 covers 14 residues. Trimming shortened V by 9 bases and J by 1 base, and 16 bases separated the two germline ends. The TCR sequence derives from a woman in her late teens or twenties in good health and CMV-seronegative. The material sequenced was PBMCs. The V gene is TRBV5-1, the J gene TRBJ1-1, with a weak D call TRBD1 (5 bases). The CDR3 bases are TGCGCCACCCGCCTTGATGGGGCGAACACTGAAGCTTTCTTT. This gives the protein CATRLDGANTEAFF. Full variable domain (outside the CDR3, taken from reference TRBV5-1 and TRBJ1-1): KAGVTQTPRYLIKTRGQQVTLSCSPISGHRSVSWYQQTPGQGLQFLFEYFSETQRNKGNFPGRFSGRQFSNSRSEMNVSTLELGDSALYLCATRLDGANTEAFFGQGTRLTVV.